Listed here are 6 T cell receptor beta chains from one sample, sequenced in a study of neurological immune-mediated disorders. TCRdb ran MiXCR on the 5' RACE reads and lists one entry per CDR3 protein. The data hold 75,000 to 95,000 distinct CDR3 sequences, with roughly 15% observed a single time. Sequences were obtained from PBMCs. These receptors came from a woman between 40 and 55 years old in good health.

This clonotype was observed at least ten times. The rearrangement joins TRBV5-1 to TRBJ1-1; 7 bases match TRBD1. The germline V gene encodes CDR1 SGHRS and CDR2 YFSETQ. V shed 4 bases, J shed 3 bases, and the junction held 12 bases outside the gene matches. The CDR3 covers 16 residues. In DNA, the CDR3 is TGCGCCAGCAGCGCAAGAGACAGGGCCGTTGACACTGAAGCTTTCTTT. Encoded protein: CASSARDRAVDTEAFF.

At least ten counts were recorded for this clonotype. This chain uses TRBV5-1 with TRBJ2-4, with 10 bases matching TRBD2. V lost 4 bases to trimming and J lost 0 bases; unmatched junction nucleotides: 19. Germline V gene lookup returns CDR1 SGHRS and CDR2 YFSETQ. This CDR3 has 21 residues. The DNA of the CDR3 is TGCGCCAGCAGCCCGGACGCGATTGGACTAGCGGCGCTCCTAGCCAAAAACATTCAGTACTTC. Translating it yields CASSPDAIGLAALLAKNIQYF. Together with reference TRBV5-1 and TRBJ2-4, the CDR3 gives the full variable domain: KAGVTQTPRYLIKTRGQQVTLSCSPISGHRSVSWYQQTPGQGLQFLFEYFSETQRNKGNFPGRFSGRQFSNSRSEMNVSTLELGDSALYLCASSPDAIGLAALLAKNIQYFGAGTRLSVL.

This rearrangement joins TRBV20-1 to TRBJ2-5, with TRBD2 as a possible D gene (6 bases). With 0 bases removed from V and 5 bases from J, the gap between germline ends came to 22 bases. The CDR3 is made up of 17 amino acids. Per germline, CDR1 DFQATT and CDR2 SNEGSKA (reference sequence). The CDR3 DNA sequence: TGCAGTGCTAGAGATCCTTTTGGTGCGGGGTGCCCTGAGACCCAGTACTTC. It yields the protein CSARDPFGAGCPETQYF.

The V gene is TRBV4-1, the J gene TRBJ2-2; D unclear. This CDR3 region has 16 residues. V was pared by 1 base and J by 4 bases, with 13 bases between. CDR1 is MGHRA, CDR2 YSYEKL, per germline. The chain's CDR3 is CASSQAGRPSTGELFF. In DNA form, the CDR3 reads TGCGCCAGCAGCCAAGCCGGACGACCTAGCACCGGGGAGCTGTTTTTT.

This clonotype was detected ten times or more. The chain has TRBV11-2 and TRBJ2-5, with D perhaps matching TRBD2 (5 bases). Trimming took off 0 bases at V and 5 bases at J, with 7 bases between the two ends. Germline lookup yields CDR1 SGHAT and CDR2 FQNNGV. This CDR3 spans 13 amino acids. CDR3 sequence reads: CASSLDREETQYF. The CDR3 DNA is TGTGCCAGCAGCTTAGATAGGGAGGAGACCCAGTACTTC. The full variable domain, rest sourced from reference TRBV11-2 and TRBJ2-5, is EAGVAQSPRYKIIEKRQSVAFWCNPISGHATLYWYQQILGQGPKLLIQFQNNGVVDDSQLPKDRFSAERLKGVDSTLKIQPAKLEDSAVYLCASSLDREETQYFGPGTRLLVL.

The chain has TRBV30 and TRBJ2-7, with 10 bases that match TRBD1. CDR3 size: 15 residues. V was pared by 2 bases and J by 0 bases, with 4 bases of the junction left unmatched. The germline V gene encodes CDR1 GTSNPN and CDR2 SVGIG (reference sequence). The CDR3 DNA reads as TGTGCCTGGAGTTCCGGGACAGGGGTCTCCTACGAGCAGTACTTC. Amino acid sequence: CAWSSGTGVSYEQYF. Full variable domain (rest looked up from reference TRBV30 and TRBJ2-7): SQTIHQWPATLVQPVGSPLSLECTVEGTSNPNLYWYRQAAGRGLQLLFYSVGIGQISSEVPQNLSASRPQDRQFILSSKKLLLSDSGFYLCAWSSGTGVSYEQYFGPGTRLTVT.